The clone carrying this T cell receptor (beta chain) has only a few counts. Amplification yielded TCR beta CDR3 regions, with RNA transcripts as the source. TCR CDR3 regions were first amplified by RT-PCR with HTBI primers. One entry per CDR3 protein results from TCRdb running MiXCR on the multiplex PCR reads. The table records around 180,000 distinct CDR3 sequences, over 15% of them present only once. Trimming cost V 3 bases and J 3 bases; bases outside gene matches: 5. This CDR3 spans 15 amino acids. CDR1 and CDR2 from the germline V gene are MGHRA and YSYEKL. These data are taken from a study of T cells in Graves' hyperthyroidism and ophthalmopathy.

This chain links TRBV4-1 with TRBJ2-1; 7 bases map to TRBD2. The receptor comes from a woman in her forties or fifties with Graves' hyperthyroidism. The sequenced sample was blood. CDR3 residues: CASSQGTGGYNEQFF. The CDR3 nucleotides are TGCGCCAGCAGCCAGGGGACGGGGGGCTACAATGAGCAGTTCTTC.